This TCR beta chain originates from a study of response to subunit inactivated influenza vaccine. Study conclusions and caveats: It was suggested by the authors that few new T cells are recruited by each seasonal influenza vaccination.

TCRdb reprocessed the RT-PCR reads with MiXCR, giving one entry per CDR3 protein. The sample holds 800,000 or so distinct CDR3 sequences, 21% seen once. Germline V gives CDR1 SQVTM, CDR2 ANQGSEA. With 6 bases removed from V and 0 bases from J, the gap between germline ends came to 8 bases. This CDR3 is 13 amino acids long. Turning to this clonotype: Its antigen remains unknown.

The sequencing here drew on PBMCs from blood, taken more than 4 days after vaccination. The sequence came from a man between 45 and 60 years old who received an inactivated influenza vaccine. V usage is TRBV29-1 and J usage is TRBJ2-2; maybe TRBD1 (5 bases). The CDR3 spells CSVTVTNTGELFF. In DNA form, the CDR3 reads TGCAGCGTGACAGTTACGAACACCGGGGAGCTGTTTTTT.